The 10 T cell receptor beta chains below were found in one sample sequenced in a study of regulatory T cells in long-lasting Graves disease. Time point noted: persistent/refractory GD, antithyroid drugs over 5 years with positive TRAb. PBMCs were the source of the RNA used for TCR sequencing. In building TCR beta libraries, iRepertoire HTBI primers were used together with Arm-PCR of CDR3 regions. TCRdb called the multiplex PCR reads again in MiXCR, with one record for every CDR3 protein. The repertoire holds 350,000 to 500,000 distinct CDR3 sequences, with approximately 22% as singletons. Here the sequenced sample was peripheral blood mononuclear cells (PBMCs), taken when the disease was refractory, from a patient treated with antithyroid drugs. These receptors all stem from a female donor with Graves disease.

This chain joins TRBV5-1 and TRBJ2-7, with 7 bases fitting TRBD2. The J segment lost 2 bases and the V segment lost 4 bases, leaving 9 bases of the junction unmatched. Germline lookup yields CDR1 SGHRS and CDR2 YFSETQ. This CDR3 region has 15 residues. The CDR3 reads CASSPPGAGTYEQYF. The CDR3 DNA sequence: TGCGCCAGCAGCCCGCCGGGAGCGGGAACCTACGAGCAGTACTTC.

This clonotype was seen ten or more times. The rearrangement links TRBV30 to TRBJ1-2; TRBD1 agrees at 9 bases. Germline V gene sequence: CDR1 GTSNPN, CDR2 SVGIG (reference sequence). The J segment lost 7 bases and the V segment lost 2 bases, leaving 8 bases of the junction unmatched. The CDR3 spans 14 residues. The DNA of the CDR3 is TGTGCCTGGAGTACCGCCGGGACAGGGTTTGGCTACACCTTC. As protein: CAWSTAGTGFGYTF.

This clonotype was observed at least ten times. V gene TRBV3-1 combines with J gene TRBJ2-5; the D gene is possibly TRBD2 (6 bases). This CDR3 is built from 15 residues. The V and J ends lost 1 base and 5 bases respectively, with 14 bases between them. Germline V gene sequence: CDR1 LGHDT, CDR2 YNNKEL (reference sequence). CDR3 in amino acids: CASSQGGGVGETQYF. The CDR3 DNA is TGTGCCAGCAGCCAAGGAGGCGGGGTGGGGGAGACCCAGTACTTC.

This chain connects TRBV11-2 to TRBJ2-1, with 14 positions matching TRBD2. Trimming cost V 1 base and J 3 bases; bases outside gene matches: 8. The CDR3 loop spans 19 amino acids. Germline-derived CDR1 and CDR2 are SGHAT and FQNNGV. Written as DNA, the CDR3 is TGTGCCAGCAGCTTAGGGGCGGGACTAGCGGGAGAGTACTACAATGAGCAGTTCTTC. Translating gives CASSLGAGLAGEYYNEQFF.

V gene TRBV2 combines with J gene TRBJ2-1; TRBD2 matches at 12 bases. CDR1 SNHLY and CDR2 FYNNEI come from the germline V gene. The CDR3 spans 14 residues. V gave up 7 bases and J gave up 9 bases; unmatched junction bases: 7. The CDR3 coding sequence is TGTGCCAGCAATCCGACTAGCGGGAGCACTGAGCAGTTCTTC. Its translation: CASNPTSGSTEQFF.

In this sample, this clonotype turned up a few times. CDR3 nucleotides: TGTGCCACCAGCAGGCTGGACAGGAATCCCACCGGGGAGCTGTTTTTT. Translated: CATSRLDRNPTGELFF. The chain links TRBV15 to TRBJ2-2, with TRBD1 matching 7 bases. Germline V gene lookup returns CDR1 LNHNV and CDR2 YYDKDF (reference sequence). CDR3 length: 16 residues. The J segment lost 4 bases and the V segment lost 3 bases, leaving 8 bases of the junction unmatched. Drawing the rest from reference TRBV15 and TRBJ2-2, the complete variable domain is DAMVIQNPRYQVTQFGKPVTLSCSQTLNHNVMYWYQQKSSQAPKLLFHYYDKDFNNEADTPDNFQSRRPNTSFCFLDIRSPGLGDTAMYLCATSRLDRNPTGELFFGEGSRLTVL.

This clonotype was seen many times. The genes are TRBV6-2 or TRBV6-3 and TRBJ1-4; 7 bases align to TRBD1. The junction had 0 bases not matched to a gene; V was cut back by 0 bases and J by 8 bases. The CDR3 contains 13 residues. Looked up from germline, CDR1 is MNHEY and CDR2 is SVGEGT. In DNA form, the CDR3 reads TGTGCCAGCAGTTACTCGGGACAGGAAAAACTGTTTTTT. Protein: CASSYSGQEKLFF.

This rearrangement joins TRBV18 to TRBJ2-5; 11 bases line up with TRBD2. V lost 5 bases and J lost 3; bases outside the gene matches: 5. CDR3 length: 15 residues. Germline CDR1 and CDR2: KGHSH and LQKENI. CDR3 DNA: TGTGCCAGCTCAAATGCGGGACTAGCGGAAGAGACCCAGTACTTC. It translates to CASSNAGLAEETQYF.

This clonotype has ten or more counts. This chain uses TRBV6-2 or TRBV6-3 with TRBJ1-6; 7 nucleotides match TRBD1. This CDR3 is 16 amino acids long. Unmatched junction bases numbered 10, after V lost 5 bases and J lost 6 bases. Per the germline V gene, CDR1 is MNHEY and CDR2 is SVGEGT. This CDR3 is CASSDYTGQLNSPLHF. DNA of the CDR3: TGTGCCAGCAGTGATTACACGGGACAGCTTAATTCACCCCTCCACTTT.

For this clonotype: A read error may be the cause here, since a much bigger clone is one base away. The chain couples TRBV2 to TRBJ2-1, with D possibly matching TRBD2 (6 bases). The CDR3 extends over 14 amino acids. Trimming pared 9 bases from V and 5 bases from J, leaving 17 bases between. CDR1 and CDR2 (germline): SNHLY, FYNNEI. The CDR3 nucleotides are TGTGCCAGAAGCACGGGAGTGGTAAACAATGAGCAGTTCTTC. Translated, it gives CARSTGVVNNEQFF.